The 6 T cell receptor beta chains presented below share a single source sample, sequenced in a study of tumor-infiltrating lymphocytes in primary liver carcinoma. From unsorted bulk tissue weighing roughly 17-34 mg, DNA and RNA were co-extracted. The template, around 520 ng total RNA, yielded TCR beta cDNA made with a constant-region primer. What produced the TCR beta libraries was three nested multiplex PCR rounds using slightly modified ARM-PCR. The study ran its first two PCR rounds for roughly 11 cycles each, using TRBV1-TRBV30 forward primers and a C-beta reverse primer. TCRdb used MiXCR to reprocess the multiplex PCR reads, holding one entry per CDR3 protein. This sample has 120,000 or so distinct CDR3 sequences, with around 62% found just once. The sequencing input was liver tumor tissue from sampling region 1. Subset indicated: tumor region T1, superior pole. The receptors stem from a woman in her sixties or seventies with primary liver carcinoma and hepatitis B virus infection.

This clonotype has a count of ten or more. The chain joins TRBV29-1 to TRBJ1-2, with a possible D match to TRBD1 (5 bases). The CDR3 spans 13 residues. The V and J ends lost 4 bases and 6 bases respectively, with 15 bases between them. Germline V gene sequence: CDR1 SQVTM, CDR2 ANQGSEA. The CDR3 DNA sequence: TGCAGCGTTGTGAAGGGGACCGCTCATGGCTACACCTTC. Protein: CSVVKGTAHGYTF.

As for this clonotype: A much larger clone differs by one base, so this may be a read error. The chain is built from TRBV10-2 and TRBJ2-1; D perhaps matches TRBD2 (5 bases). The germline V gene has CDR1 WSHSY and CDR2 SAAADI. The CDR3 spans 11 residues. V lost 11 bases and J lost 2, with 7 bases in between. The CDR3 nucleotides read TGCGCCGCCGGGACCTACAATGAGCAGTTCTTC. Its protein is CAAGTYNEQFF.

The J gene is TRBJ2-5, the V gene TRBV2; the D is unclear. CDR3 length: 13 residues. V lost 5 bases, J lost 1 base, and 8 bases lay in between. Germline lookup yields CDR1 SNHLY and CDR2 FYNNEI. CDR3 sequence (DNA): TGTGCCAGCAGTCTAGGACCCCAAGAGACCCAGTACTTC. As protein: CASSLGPQETQYF.

Regarding this clonotype: One end of the junction is discordant with germline, which a read error may explain. This chain connects TRBV12-5 to TRBJ2-3; 8 bases align to TRBD2. The CDR3 sequence is 15 residues long. The V gene's germline CDR1 is LGHNT and CDR2 FRNRAP. The CDR3 nucleotides are TGTGCTAGTGGCCAGACTACTAGCGGTACAGATACGCGGTATTTT. Protein sequence: CASGQTTSGTDTRYF.

In regard to this clonotype: Compared with germline, one end of the junction differs, possibly owing to a read error. V is TRBV11-2 and J is TRBJ1-5, with 8 bases lining up with TRBD1. The CDR3 covers 15 residues. Per germline, CDR1 SGHAT and CDR2 FQNNGV. The DNA of the CDR3 is TGTGCCAACAGCTTCGGACAGGGAGGCGGTCAGCACCAGCATTTT. Protein product: CANSFGQGGGQHQHF. The whole variable domain, filled in from reference TRBV11-2 and TRBJ1-5, reads EAGVAQSPRYKIIEKRQSVAFWCNPISGHATLYWYQQILGQGPKLLIQFQNNGVVDDSQLPKDRFSAERLKGVDSTLKIQPAKLEDSAVYLCANSFGQGGGQHQHFGDGTRLSIL.

Concerning this clonotype: A junction boundary mismatches the germline segment, possibly from a read error. This chain joins TRBV5-1 and TRBJ2-7; no clear D gene. CDR1 is SGHRS and CDR2 is YFSETQ in the germline V gene. This CDR3 contains 14 residues. The DNA of the CDR3 is TGCACCAGCAGCTTGTTATCACAAGGCTACGAGCCGTACTTC. Protein product: CTSSLLSQGYEPYF.